The entry that follows covers one T cell receptor beta chain sequence. The antigen it recognizes is unknown. It has no much larger one-base neighbor in the sample; base qualities were not kept. This specimen belongs to a study of control samples from healthy donors and cancer patients (dated by TCRdb to 2020 to 2021). The method was the immunoSEQ multiplex PCR assay. In its TCRdb copy, this immuneACCESS table keeps in-frame sequences only and misses some clones. Where compared with another copy, unresolved V genes explain less than half of these, and the others have no known cause. This sample is represented by 150,000 to 180,000 clones; 90% to 95% of them were singletons. Around 6.1% of the sample is taken by the ten largest. Input material: blood. This TCR was recovered from a middle-aged man in good health.

The nucleotide sequence is given as TGTGCCACCAGTGATCCCCCAAGCGGGGGGTACAATGAGCAGTTCTTC. Translated, this is CATSDPPSGGYNEQFF. Rearrangement joined TRBV24-1 to TRBJ2-1; the central 9 bases match TRBD2. Per the germline V gene, KGHDR is the CDR1 and SFDVKD is the CDR2. Germline trimming amounts to 3 bases on V and 4 bases on J, with 6 as the count of junction bases outside the gene matches. The CDR3 has 16 amino acids, counting the end cysteine and phenylalanine. The entry retains the CDR3 DNA only, 48 bases that are in frame from base 1.